This TCR beta chain is drawn from a study of T-cell reconstitution after alpha-beta-depleted transplantation in children. This clonotype was counted ten times or more. CDR3 length: 15 amino acids. The J segment lost 1 base and the V segment lost 2 bases, leaving 4 bases of the junction unmatched. CDR1 SGHRS and CDR2 YFSETQ come from the germline V gene. Unique molecular identifiers were used in preparing the TCRbeta library. TCRdb processed the PCR reads anew with MiXCR; each CDR3 protein has one entry. The sample holds about 240,000 distinct CDR3 sequences, approximately 12% seen once. The receptor was derived from a human donor who donated a stem cell graft to a child with acute lymphoblastic leukemia. This chain joins TRBV5-1 and TRBJ1-1; 8 nucleotides agree with TRBD1. This specimen consisted of PBMCs from the stem cell graft donor, obtained from the stem cell graft. The CDR3 loop is CASSFRQGRNTEAFF. The CDR3 region has the DNA TGCGCCAGCAGCTTTAGACAGGGGAGGAACACTGAAGCTTTCTTT. Full variable domain (rest looked up from reference TRBV5-1 and TRBJ1-1): KAGVTQTPRYLIKTRGQQVTLSCSPISGHRSVSWYQQTPGQGLQFLFEYFSETQRNKGNFPGRFSGRQFSNSRSEMNVSTLELGDSALYLCASSFRQGRNTEAFFGQGTRLTVV.